The 9 T cell receptor beta chains below come from one sample, sequenced in a study of OX40 agonist ivuxolimab in advanced cancers. This table comes from immunoSEQ multiplex PCR, and its TCRdb copy is limited to in-frame clones, with some not included. The repertoire includes tens of thousands of clones, 89% of them detected once, and 15% to 20% sits in the top ten. Sequencing used CD4+ or CD8+ T cells sorted from blood, obtained in a trial of the OX40 agonist ivuxolimab. The source of these receptors is an adult with an advanced solid tumor such as melanoma, head and neck, liver or kidney cancer.

This clone was observed a single time. This chain links TRBV4-3 with TRBJ2-7; a weak D match, TRBD2 (6 bases). V shed 0 bases and J shed 1 base, with 16 bases lying between them. Germline V CDR1 and CDR2: LGHNA, YSLEER. This CDR3 region has 17 residues. CDR3: CASSQEYDGTGSYEQYF. CDR3 nucleotides: TGCGCCAGCAGCCAAGAGTATGACGGGACTGGGTCCTACGAGCAGTACTTC.

The CDR3 loop is CSARDKPEQFF. The DNA of the CDR3 is TGCAGTGCTAGAGATAAGCCCGAGCAGTTCTTC. The rearrangement joins TRBV20-1 to TRBJ2-1; D remains unclear. This CDR3 is built from 11 residues. CDR1 is DFQATT and CDR2 is SNEGSKA in the germline V gene (reference sequence). The V and J ends lost 0 bases and 10 bases respectively, with 7 bases between them.

V and J are TRBV27 and TRBJ2-7; 8 bases are shared with TRBD1. Trimming cost V 6 bases and J 4 bases; bases outside gene matches: 14. CDR3 length: 16 amino acids. Germline CDR1 is MNHEY and CDR2 is SMNVEV (reference sequence). Here the CDR3 reads CASRESWTGPWYEQYF. The CDR3 DNA reads as TGTGCCAGCAGAGAATCCTGGACAGGGCCTTGGTACGAGCAGTACTTC.

This clone was detected a few times. The chain uses TRBV19 and TRBJ1-2; no clear D gene. The CDR3 totals 12 residues. Looked up from germline, CDR1 is LNHDA and CDR2 is SQIVND (reference sequence). The V and J ends lost 5 bases and 4 bases respectively, with 8 bases between them. The CDR3 region is CASSADSYGYTF. CDR3 coding DNA: TGTGCCAGTAGTGCAGACTCCTATGGCTACACCTTC.

V gene TRBV4-2 combines with J gene TRBJ2-1, with TRBD2 as a possible D gene (5 bases). Trimming left V 0 bases short and J 0 bases short, with 6 bases between. This CDR3 has 15 amino acids. CDR1 LGHNA and CDR2 YNFKEQ come from the germline V gene. CDR3 nucleotide sequence: TGTGCCAGCAGCCAAGATGCGGGCTCCTACAATGAGCAGTTCTTC. Its protein product is CASSQDAGSYNEQFF.

V usage is TRBV7-9 and J usage is TRBJ2-7; 12 bases line up with TRBD2. The J call may be mistaken, given a closer DNA end match to TRBJ2-5. This CDR3 has 18 amino acids. Per the germline V gene, CDR1 is SEHNR and CDR2 is FQNEAQ (reference sequence). CDR3 DNA: TGTGCCAGCAGCTTAGAGTTGTGGACTAGCGGGGTGGAGGAGACCCAGTACTTC. Translated, it gives CASSLELWTSGVEETQYF.

The V call is TRBV19, the J call TRBJ2-2, with D perhaps assigned TRBD1 or TRBD2 (6 bases each). The germline gives CDR1 LNHDA, CDR2 SQIVND (reference sequence). Deletions cut 3 bases from V and 7 bases from J, with 12 bases between. There are 14 residues in the CDR3. The CDR3 loop is CASSIGGLDGELFF. The CDR3, as DNA: TGTGCCAGTAGTATTGGGGGGCTTGACGGGGAGCTGTTTTTT.

The CDR3 region is CASSYGWAEQFF. CDR3 bases: TGTGCCAGCAGTTACGGGTGGGCCGAGCAGTTCTTC. The chain combines TRBV6-6 with TRBJ2-1; D gene ambiguous. The V end lost 2 bases, the J end lost 10 bases, and 9 bases lay between the germline ends. The CDR3 sequence is 12 residues long. Germline CDR1 reads MNHNY; CDR2 reads SVGAGI (reference sequence).

The chain is built from TRBV19 and TRBJ2-7, with TRBD1 as a possible D gene (6 bases). CDR1 is LNHDA and CDR2 is SQIVND in the germline V gene (reference sequence). This CDR3 has 15 residues. The germline V and J ends were trimmed by 3 bases and 2 bases, with 14 bases remaining between them. This chain's CDR3 is CASSMGQGMAYEQYF. The CDR3 nucleotides read TGTGCCAGTAGTATGGGGCAGGGGATGGCCTACGAGCAGTACTTC. Looking up the rest from reference TRBV19 and TRBJ2-7 gives the full variable domain: DGGITQSPKYLFRKEGQNVTLSCEQNLNHDAMYWYRQDPGQGLRLIYYSQIVNDFQKGDIAEGYSVSREKKESFPLTVTSAQKNPTAFYLCASSMGQGMAYEQYFGPGTRLTVT.